This T cell receptor (beta chain) emerged from a study of blood T cell repertoires in COVID-19. As processed by the authors: Researchers report that nucleated cell counts were estimated from reference gene primer amplification. Assay used: immunoSEQ multiplex PCR; TCRdb lists only in-frame clones, some missing. V and J calls and clone size come straight from that table; D and trimming were deduced from the DNA. Among over 250,000 clones, around nine tenths were seen once, and the ten largest hold roughly 2.6%. The CDR3 is 15 residues long. From germline, CDR1 is LNHDA and CDR2 SQIVND (reference sequence). V was trimmed by 1 base and J by 5 bases, leaving 11 bases between them.

Source material: PBMCs or T cells enriched from blood (not recorded which). This chain joins TRBV19 and TRBJ1-4; a possible D gene is TRBD1 (5 bases). The source is a woman younger than 30 who had recovered from COVID-19. The CDR3 protein is CASSIAGRGNEKLFF. CDR3 DNA: TGTGCCAGTAGTATAGCTGGACGGGGGAATGAAAAACTGTTTTTT.